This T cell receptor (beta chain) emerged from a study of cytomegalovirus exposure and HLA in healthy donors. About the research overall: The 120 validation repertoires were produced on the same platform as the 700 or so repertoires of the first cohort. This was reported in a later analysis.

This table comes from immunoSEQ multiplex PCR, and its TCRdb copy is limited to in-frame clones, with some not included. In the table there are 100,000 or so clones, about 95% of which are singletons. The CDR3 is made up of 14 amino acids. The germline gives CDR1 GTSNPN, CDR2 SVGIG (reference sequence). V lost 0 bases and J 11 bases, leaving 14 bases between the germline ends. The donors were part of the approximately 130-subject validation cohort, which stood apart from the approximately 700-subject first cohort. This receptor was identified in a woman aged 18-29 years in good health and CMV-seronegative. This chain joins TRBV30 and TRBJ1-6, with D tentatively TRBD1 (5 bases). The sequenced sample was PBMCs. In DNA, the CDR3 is TGTGCCTGGAGTGTACAAGGGGTCCGAACACCCCTCCACTTT. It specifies CAWSVQGVRTPLHF.